This TCR beta chain came from a study of cytomegalovirus exposure and HLA in healthy donors. V lost 4 bases and J lost 2, with 3 bases in between. This CDR3 is built from 11 residues. Germline CDR1 is SGHTA and CDR2 is FQGNSA. The PCR employed 60 Vbeta primers together with 13 Jbeta primers. TCRdb keeps only in-frame clones here, not all; method: immunoSEQ multiplex PCR. The sample yields 120,000 to 150,000 clones, almost 85% seen once. V and J are TRBV7-2 and TRBJ2-7; no firm D call. Sequencing used PBMCs. The sequence came from a young man in good health and CMV-seropositive. The CDR3 DNA reads TGTGCCAGCAGCTCCGCCTACGAGCAGTACTTC. Its protein product is CASSSAYEQYF.